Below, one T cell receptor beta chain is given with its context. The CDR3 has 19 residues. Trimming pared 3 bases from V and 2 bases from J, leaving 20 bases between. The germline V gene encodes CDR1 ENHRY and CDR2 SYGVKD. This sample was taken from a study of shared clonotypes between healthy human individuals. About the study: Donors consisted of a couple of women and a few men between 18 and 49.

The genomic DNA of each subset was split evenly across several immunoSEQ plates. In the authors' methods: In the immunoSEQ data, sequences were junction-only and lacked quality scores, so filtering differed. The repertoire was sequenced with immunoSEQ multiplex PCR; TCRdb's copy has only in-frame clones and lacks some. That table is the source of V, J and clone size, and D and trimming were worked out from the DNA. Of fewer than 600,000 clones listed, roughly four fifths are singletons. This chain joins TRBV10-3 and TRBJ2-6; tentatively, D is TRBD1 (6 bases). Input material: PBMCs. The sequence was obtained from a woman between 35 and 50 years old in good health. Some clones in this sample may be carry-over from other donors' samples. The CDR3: CAISDRSTGTAAGANVLTF. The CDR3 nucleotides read TGTGCCATCAGTGACAGATCGACAGGTACGGCTGCTGGGGCCAACGTCCTGACTTTC.